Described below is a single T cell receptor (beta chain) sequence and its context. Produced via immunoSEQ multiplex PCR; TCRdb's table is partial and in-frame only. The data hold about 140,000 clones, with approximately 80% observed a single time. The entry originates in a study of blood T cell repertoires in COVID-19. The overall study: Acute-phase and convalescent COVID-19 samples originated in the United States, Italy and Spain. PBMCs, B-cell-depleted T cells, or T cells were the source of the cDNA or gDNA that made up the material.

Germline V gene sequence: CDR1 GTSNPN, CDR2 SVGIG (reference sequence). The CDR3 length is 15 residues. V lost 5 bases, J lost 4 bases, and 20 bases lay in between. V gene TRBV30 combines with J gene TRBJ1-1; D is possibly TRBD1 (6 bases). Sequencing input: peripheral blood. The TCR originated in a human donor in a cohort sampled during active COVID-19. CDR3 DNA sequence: TGTGCCTGGCGATTACTTGGCAGGGGCGGCACTGAAGCTTTCTTT. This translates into CAWRLLGRGGTEAFF.